This T cell receptor beta chain was sequenced in a study of shared clonotypes between healthy human individuals. A deep-level run was used for the assay. Sequencing was performed with immunoSEQ multiplex PCR; in TCRdb, only in-frame clones are kept and a portion is missing. Here the sample spans 550,000 to 650,000 clones, approximately 96% being singletons. Germline V gives CDR1 SGHRS, CDR2 YFSETQ. Losses at the gene ends were 4 bases for V and 7 bases for J; bases not matched to a gene: 18. This CDR3 is 18 amino acids long. CD45RO-negative, CCR7-selected cells formed the naive CD8 fraction, which excluded terminally differentiated effector memory CD45RA+ cells.

Sequenced input: naive CD8+ T cells sorted from blood. The chain has TRBV5-1 and TRBJ2-1; 9 nucleotides match TRBD2. This TCR came from a woman aged 25-40 years in good health. The CDR3 DNA is TGCGCCAGCAGCCCCGCCGCTAGCGGGACGGAGGGGTCGAATGAGCAGTTCTTC. Its protein product is CASSPAASGTEGSNEQFF.